The 10 T cell receptor beta chains below all came from one sample that was sequenced in a study of cytomegalovirus exposure and HLA in healthy donors. In the PCR, 60 Vbeta and 13 Jbeta primers were used. This table comes from immunoSEQ multiplex PCR, and its TCRdb copy is limited to in-frame clones, with some not included. In total, the table holds 55,000 to 85,000 clones. The source material was PBMCs. These receptors were obtained from a woman aged 30 to 39 in good health and CMV-seronegative.

This sequence joins TRBV18 and TRBJ2-7, with TRBD2 matching 9 bases. CDR1 is KGHSH and CDR2 is LQKENI in the germline V gene. V gave up 6 bases and J gave up 3 bases; unmatched junction bases: 12. This CDR3 has 16 residues. The DNA for the CDR3 is TGTGCCAGCTCTCCCCTCTTTAGCGGGAGTGGCTACGAGCAGTACTTC. This codes for CASSPLFSGSGYEQYF.

The chain carries TRBV5-1 and TRBJ2-1; perhaps TRBD2 as D (5 bases). This CDR3 contains 15 residues. Trimming took 6 bases from V and 7 from J, leaving 20 bases between them. Germline CDR1 is SGHRS and CDR2 is YFSETQ. The CDR3 loop reads CASTPRPGNGNEQFF. In nucleotides, the CDR3 is TGCGCCAGCACCCCGCGCCCCGGGAATGGGAATGAGCAGTTCTTC.

The chain employs TRBV5-1 and TRBJ1-5; D remains ambiguous. Germline loops: CDR1 SGHRS, CDR2 YFSETQ. V was cut by 4 bases and J by 5 bases, with 16 bases left in between. CDR3 length: 15 amino acids. CDR3 in DNA: TGCGCCAGCAGCCCCGTCGGGCGGGCCGATCAGCCCCAGCATTTT. Residues: CASSPVGRADQPQHF.

The chain is built from TRBV30 and TRBJ1-2; 10 bases are shared with TRBD1. Germline lookup yields CDR1 GTSNPN and CDR2 SVGIG (reference sequence). CDR3 length equals 18 residues. Germline trimming cut 5 bases from V and 0 bases from J; bases unmatched to any gene: 15. The CDR3 loop is CAWARGRQGARPNYGYTF. Written as DNA, the CDR3 is TGTGCCTGGGCGAGGGGCCGACAGGGGGCGAGACCTAACTATGGCTACACCTTC.

This sequence joins TRBV18 and TRBJ2-7, with D perhaps TRBD2 (6 bases). The CDR3 length is 15 residues. The germline CDR1 and CDR2 sequences are KGHSH and LQKENI. The V end was cut by 6 bases, the J end by 4 bases, with 19 bases between. Here the CDR3 DNA reads TGTGCCAGCTCGCCTGGGGGGACGGGGGTATACGAGCAGTACTTC. Amino acid sequence: CASSPGGTGVYEQYF. Full variable domain (missing parts from reference TRBV18 and TRBJ2-7): NAGVMQNPRHLVRRRGQEARLRCSPMKGHSHVYWYRQLPEEGLKFMVYLQKENIIDESGMPKERFSAEFPKEGPSILRIQQVVRGDSAAYFCASSPGGTGVYEQYFGPGTRLTVT.

This chain connects TRBV2 to TRBJ1-5; 8 nucleotides agree with TRBD1. The CDR3 has 14 residues. Trimming cost V 5 bases and J 4 bases; bases outside gene matches: 4. Germline-derived CDR1 and CDR2 are SNHLY and FYNNEI. The CDR3 bases are TGTGCCAGCAGTTCCGACAGGGGTAATCAGCCCCAGCATTTT. This translates into CASSSDRGNQPQHF.

This chain joins TRBV5-1 and TRBJ2-7; 8 bases match TRBD1. The trim removed 0 bases at V and 6 bases at J, leaving 14 bases unmatched. The CDR3 runs to 17 residues. In germline, CDR1 is SGHRS, CDR2 YFSETQ. CDR3 amino acids: CASSLVVLGQGKSEQYF. CDR3 coding DNA: TGCGCCAGCAGCTTGGTGGTTTTAGGACAGGGAAAAAGCGAGCAGTACTTC.

The rearrangement uses TRBV27 and TRBJ2-7; TRBD1 matches 7 bases. Trimming took 2 bases from V and 1 from J; bases not matched to a gene: 11. This CDR3 region has 17 residues. CDR1 MNHEY and CDR2 SMNVEV come from the germline V gene (reference sequence). DNA of the CDR3: TGTGCCAGCAGTTTACCCACAACAGGGGAAGGGTCCTACGAGCAGTACTTC. This gives the protein CASSLPTTGEGSYEQYF.

V and J are TRBV18 and TRBJ2-7; D is perhaps TRBD1 (6 bases). This CDR3 region has 17 residues. Germline V gives CDR1 KGHSH, CDR2 LQKENI. The V end was cut by 2 bases, the J end by 5 bases, with 22 bases between. The CDR3 sequence: CASSPDPDRGWRDEQYF. CDR3 coding DNA: TGTGCCAGCTCACCAGACCCCGATAGGGGGTGGCGAGACGAGCAGTACTTC.

This chain joins TRBV28 and TRBJ1-6; TRBD1 might be the D (6 bases). V gave up 3 bases and J gave up 6 bases, with 12 bases separating them. The CDR3 loop spans 15 amino acids. Germline lookup yields CDR1 MDHEN and CDR2 SYDVKM. CDR3 sequence reads: CASSFPGEGNSPLHF. The CDR3 DNA sequence: TGTGCCAGCAGTTTCCCAGGGGAAGGTAATTCACCCCTCCACTTT. Filled out from reference TRBV28 and TRBJ1-6, the complete variable domain reads DVKVTQSSRYLVKRTGEKVFLECVQDMDHENMFWYRQDPGLGLRLIYFSYDVKMKEKGDIPEGYSVSREKKERFSLILESASTNQTSMYLCASSFPGEGNSPLHFGNGTRLTVT.